The source of this TCR beta chain is a study of cytomegalovirus exposure and HLA in healthy donors. V lost 8 bases and J 8 bases, leaving 15 bases between the germline ends. This CDR3 has 12 residues. Germline CDR1 reads SQVTM; CDR2 reads ANQGSEA. 13 Jbeta primers and 60 Vbeta primers were used for the PCR. Repertoires were generated with immunoSEQ multiplex PCR, while TCRdb's copy carries only in-frame clones and drops some. This listing includes around 190,000 clones. The sequenced sample was PBMCs. This chain joins TRBV29-1 and TRBJ1-4, with D possibly being TRBD1 (6 bases). The sequence derives from a young woman in good health and CMV-seropositive. CDR3 protein: CSTLDSGEKLFF. As DNA, the CDR3 is TGCAGCACTTTGGACAGCGGCGAAAAACTGTTTTTT.